This T cell receptor (beta chain) was sequenced in a study of beta chain features in type 1 diabetes. In the study overall: Examined across all samples were about 99,000,000 sorted cells. Study-wide results and limits: Type 1 diabetes patients showed a moderate but significant shortening of TCRB CDR3s in all four CD4+ subsets. Unsettled here was the matter of whether HLA type influences TCRB rearrangement. Cells expressing TCR highly could be over-represented by cDNA sequencing.

Isolated RNA was reverse transcribed in full, so expressed TCRB transcripts were sequenced. The repertoire was sequenced with immunoSEQ multiplex PCR; TCRdb's copy has only in-frame clones and lacks some. The sample comprises under 900,000 clones, 17% of which are singletons, and about 0.02% rests with the top ten. This clone was seen a handful of times. Its target is not known. The source is a woman between 18 and 30 years old in good health. Sequenced material: naive CD4+ T cells from blood.

The CDR3 loop reads CASTSTGTGNEQFF. CDR3 nucleotide sequence: TGTGCCAGCACATCCACCGGGACAGGGAATGAGCAGTTCTTC. This rearrangement joins TRBV28 to TRBJ2-1; 9 nucleotides agree with TRBD1. V shed 7 bases and J 7 bases; nucleotides not matched to a gene: 8. Per germline, CDR1 MDHEN and CDR2 SYDVKM. This CDR3 comprises 14 residues.